This entry lists 4 T cell receptor beta chains sequenced from one sample in a study of blood T cell repertoires in COVID-19. The table came from immunoSEQ multiplex PCR; TCRdb's copy has only in-frame clones and leaves some out. In the table there are 250,000 to 300,000 clones, under 90% of which are singletons. What was sequenced was peripheral blood. Every receptor here comes from a woman between 18 and 30 years old with acute or convalescent COVID-19.

This clone was picked up one time. The genes are TRBV6-5 and TRBJ2-1; maybe TRBD1 (5 bases). Trimming pared 7 bases from V and 2 bases from J, leaving 12 bases between. CDR1 and CDR2 (germline): MNHEY, SVGAGI. CDR3 length: 14 amino acids. This CDR3 reads CASTQGSPYNEQFF. CDR3 in DNA: TGTGCCAGCACGCAGGGTTCCCCCTACAATGAGCAGTTCTTC.

Only a few counts were recorded for this clone. This chain links TRBV2 with TRBJ2-3; 7 bases agree with TRBD2. V dropped 10 bases and J dropped 8; count of bases not matched to a gene: 21. CDR3 size: 16 residues. The V gene's germline CDR1 is SNHLY and CDR2 FYNNEI. DNA for the CDR3: TGTGCCACCTCCTCGCCCGGACTAGAGCCCGTTGGTACGCAGTATTTT. Protein sequence: CATSSPGLEPVGTQYF.

The chain carries TRBV27 and TRBJ1-6; no clear D gene. This CDR3 has 13 amino acids. Per the germline V gene, CDR1 is MNHEY and CDR2 is SMNVEV (reference sequence). V was cut by 3 bases and J by 9 bases, with 9 bases left in between. CDR3 sequence reads: CASSFSKSSPLHF. The CDR3 bases are TGTGCCAGCAGTTTTTCCAAGAGTTCACCCCTCCACTTT.

The rearrangement links TRBV11-2 to TRBJ2-5; 7 bases match TRBD2. Germline V CDR1 and CDR2: SGHAT, FQNNGV. J was trimmed by 5 bases and V by 1 base; bases with no gene match: 13. CDR3 length equals 17 residues. The CDR3, as DNA: TGTGCCAGCAGCTTAGGGACCGTGGCGGGAGCCGGGGAGACCCAGTACTTC. It encodes CASSLGTVAGAGETQYF. The variable domain in full, completed from reference TRBV11-2 and TRBJ2-5, reads EAGVAQSPRYKIIEKRQSVAFWCNPISGHATLYWYQQILGQGPKLLIQFQNNGVVDDSQLPKDRFSAERLKGVDSTLKIQPAKLEDSAVYLCASSLGTVAGAGETQYFGPGTRLLVL.